This is a list of T cell receptor beta chains from one sample in a study of cytomegalovirus exposure and HLA in healthy donors. Profiling relied on immunoSEQ multiplex PCR, and the TCRdb table lists in-frame clones only, not all of them. The sample lists approximately 170,000 clones, around 76% occurring once. Sequenced material: PBMCs. Receptors were obtained from a man aged 35-49 years in good health and CMV-seronegative. Each CDR3 is given with its conserved first and last residue. Fields, in order: clone size, D gene, CDR3 length, V gene, J gene, CDR3 protein, CDR3 DNA. A D gene is named only where the DNA matches it firmly. A clone size is listed for some rows: how often the clone was seen (once, few, many), or a class if it is expanded.

clone_size: -
d_call: TRBD2
cdr3_length: 15
v_call: TRBV4-1
j_call: TRBJ2-5
cdr3_aa: CASTLGLVEGGAQYF
cdr3_nt: TGCGCCAGCACCCTTGGACTAGTGGAAGGTGGGGCCCAGTACTTC

clone_size: -
d_call: -
cdr3_length: 13
v_call: TRBV29-1
j_call: TRBJ1-2
cdr3_aa: CSGRLEGDYGYTF
cdr3_nt: TGCAGCGGCAGGTTGGAGGGCGACTATGGCTACACCTTC

clone_size: once
d_call: -
cdr3_length: 12
v_call: TRBV10-3
j_call: TRBJ1-1
cdr3_aa: CAISGTNIEAFF
cdr3_nt: TGTGCCATCAGTGGGACAAACATTGAAGCTTTCTTT

clone_size: -
d_call: -
cdr3_length: 8
v_call: TRBV5-1
j_call: TRBJ1-2
cdr3_aa: CASSPSGF
cdr3_nt: TGCGCCAGCAGCCCAAGCGGCTTC

clone_size: once
d_call: -
cdr3_length: 15
v_call: TRBV6-5
j_call: TRBJ2-5
cdr3_aa: CASSYVESPQETQYF
cdr3_nt: TGTGCCAGCAGTTATGTCGAGTCACCCCAAGAGACCCAGTACTTC

clone_size: once
d_call: TRBD2
cdr3_length: 14
v_call: TRBV15
j_call: TRBJ2-1
cdr3_aa: CATREGGPDNEQFF
cdr3_nt: TGTGCCACCAGGGAGGGAGGGCCTGACAATGAGCAGTTCTTC

clone_size: -
d_call: -
cdr3_length: 13
v_call: TRBV6-5
j_call: TRBJ1-1
cdr3_aa: CASSPEARAKAFF
cdr3_nt: TGTGCCAGCAGCCCTGAGGCCCGTGCCAAGGCTTTCTTT

clone_size: -
d_call: TRBD2
cdr3_length: 16
v_call: TRBV10-3
j_call: TRBJ2-3
cdr3_aa: CATSGPSGSTTDTQYF
cdr3_nt: TGTGCCACCTCTGGGCCTAGCGGGAGTACGACAGATACGCAGTATTTT

clone_size: -
d_call: -
cdr3_length: 15
v_call: TRBV27
j_call: TRBJ2-6
cdr3_aa: CASSSRLSGANVLTF
cdr3_nt: TGTGCCAGCAGTTCCAGACTCTCTGGGGCCAACGTCCTGACTTTC

clone_size: -
d_call: -
cdr3_length: 15
v_call: TRBV5-4
j_call: TRBJ2-4
cdr3_aa: CASRVRGLAKNSQYF
cdr3_nt: TGTGCCAGCAGGGTAAGGGGATTAGCCAAAAACAGTCAGTACTTC

clone_size: -
d_call: -
cdr3_length: 13
v_call: TRBV28
j_call: TRBJ1-1
cdr3_aa: CASSPGRVNEAFF
cdr3_nt: TGTGCCAGCAGCCCTGGCAGGGTAAATGAAGCTTTCTTT

clone_size: -
d_call: TRBD1
cdr3_length: 14
v_call: TRBV6-5
j_call: TRBJ1-2
cdr3_aa: CASRFQGADYGYTF
cdr3_nt: TGTGCCAGCAGATTTCAGGGGGCGGACTATGGCTACACCTTC

clone_size: -
d_call: -
cdr3_length: 13
v_call: TRBV6-4
j_call: TRBJ2-1
cdr3_aa: CASGTGTHNEQFF
cdr3_nt: TGTGCCAGCGGAACCGGGACACACAATGAGCAGTTCTTC

clone_size: -
d_call: -
cdr3_length: 14
v_call: TRBV11-2
j_call: TRBJ2-1
cdr3_aa: CASSSESSYNEQFF
cdr3_nt: TGTGCCAGCAGCTCCGAGAGCTCCTACAATGAGCAGTTCTTC

clone_size: -
d_call: -
cdr3_length: 12
v_call: TRBV6-5
j_call: TRBJ2-3
cdr3_aa: CASRRASDTQYF
cdr3_nt: TGTGCCAGCAGAAGGGCTAGCGATACGCAGTATTTT

clone_size: -
d_call: TRBD2
cdr3_length: 15
v_call: TRBV2
j_call: TRBJ2-3
cdr3_aa: CARGLAGSVVDTQYF
cdr3_nt: TGTGCCAGAGGACTAGCGGGAAGCGTTGTAGATACGCAGTATTTT

clone_size: -
d_call: TRBD2
cdr3_length: 19
v_call: TRBV27
j_call: TRBJ2-2
cdr3_aa: CASTQRGGRAAMATGELFF
cdr3_nt: TGTGCCAGCACTCAAAGGGGCGGGAGGGCTGCAATGGCCACCGGGGAGCTGTTTTTT

clone_size: -
d_call: -
cdr3_length: 13
v_call: TRBV5-1
j_call: TRBJ1-2
cdr3_aa: CASSHPGTDGYTF
cdr3_nt: TGCGCCAGCAGCCACCCCGGGACTGATGGCTACACCTTC

clone_size: -
d_call: -
cdr3_length: 16
v_call: TRBV7-9
j_call: TRBJ2-4
cdr3_aa: CSSSPSAGLAKNIQYF
cdr3_nt: TGTTCCAGCAGCCCATCAGCGGGTCTAGCCAAAAACATTCAGTACTTC

clone_size: once
d_call: -
cdr3_length: 17
v_call: TRBV28
j_call: TRBJ2-5
cdr3_aa: CASSQTAARRMQETQYF
cdr3_nt: TGTGCCAGCAGTCAGACTGCAGCCAGGAGGATGCAAGAGACCCAGTACTTC

clone_size: -
d_call: TRBD1
cdr3_length: 15
v_call: TRBV19
j_call: TRBJ1-1
cdr3_aa: CASRPADRGSTEAFF
cdr3_nt: TGTGCCAGTAGACCCGCGGACAGGGGGAGCACTGAAGCTTTCTTT

clone_size: -
d_call: -
cdr3_length: 13
v_call: TRBV11-2
j_call: TRBJ2-2
cdr3_aa: CASSSSNTGELFF
cdr3_nt: TGTGCCAGCAGCTCCAGTAACACCGGGGAGCTGTTTTTT

clone_size: few
d_call: -
cdr3_length: 14
v_call: TRBV28
j_call: TRBJ1-1
cdr3_aa: CASSQLQGNTEAFF
cdr3_nt: TGTGCCAGCAGTCAATTACAGGGCAACACTGAAGCTTTCTTT

clone_size: -
d_call: -
cdr3_length: 17
v_call: TRBV28
j_call: TRBJ1-3
cdr3_aa: CASSPKQKTSLGNTIYF
cdr3_nt: TGTGCCAGCAGCCCGAAACAAAAAACGTCTCTCGGAAACACCATATATTTT

clone_size: once
d_call: -
cdr3_length: 15
v_call: TRBV9
j_call: TRBJ1-6
cdr3_aa: CASSLGGRGYSPLHF
cdr3_nt: TGTGCCAGCAGCCTTGGGGGCAGGGGATATTCACCCCTCCACTTT

clone_size: -
d_call: TRBD1
cdr3_length: 15
v_call: TRBV27
j_call: TRBJ1-5
cdr3_aa: CASSLGQGTNQPQHF
cdr3_nt: TGTGCCAGCAGTTTAGGACAGGGCACCAATCAGCCCCAGCATTTT

clone_size: -
d_call: TRBD2
cdr3_length: 16
v_call: TRBV10-1
j_call: TRBJ2-1
cdr3_aa: CASSESKSGRGGEQFF
cdr3_nt: TGCGCCAGCAGTGAGTCGAAGAGCGGGAGAGGCGGGGAGCAGTTCTTC

clone_size: -
d_call: -
cdr3_length: 13
v_call: TRBV5-1
j_call: TRBJ1-3
cdr3_aa: CASRQGSGNTIYF
cdr3_nt: TGCGCCAGCAGGCAGGGCTCTGGAAACACCATATATTTT

clone_size: -
d_call: -
cdr3_length: 13
v_call: TRBV7-9
j_call: TRBJ2-3
cdr3_aa: CASSLGTPDTQYF
cdr3_nt: TGTGCCAGCAGCTTAGGGACACCGGATACGCAGTATTTT

clone_size: -
d_call: -
cdr3_length: 15
v_call: TRBV18
j_call: TRBJ1-1
cdr3_aa: CASSPDRIPLTEAFF
cdr3_nt: TGTGCCAGCTCACCCGACAGGATCCCCCTGACTGAAGCTTTCTTT

clone_size: -
d_call: TRBD2
cdr3_length: 15
v_call: TRBV5-1
j_call: TRBJ2-3
cdr3_aa: CASTPLAGVTDTQYF
cdr3_nt: TGCGCCAGCACCCCACTAGCGGGCGTCACAGATACGCAGTATTTT

clone_size: -
d_call: -
cdr3_length: 16
v_call: TRBV19
j_call: TRBJ1-3
cdr3_aa: CASSNPRGSAGNTIYF
cdr3_nt: TGTGCCAGTAGTAACCCAAGGGGGTCAGCGGGAAACACCATATATTTT

clone_size: -
d_call: TRBD2
cdr3_length: 19
v_call: TRBV28
j_call: TRBJ2-1
cdr3_aa: CASSLIYDSAGGPYNEQFF
cdr3_nt: TGTGCCAGCAGTTTAATCTATGACTCAGCGGGAGGGCCCTACAATGAGCAGTTCTTC

clone_size: -
d_call: -
cdr3_length: 16
v_call: TRBV9
j_call: TRBJ2-3
cdr3_aa: CASSVASGGRTDTQYF
cdr3_nt: TGTGCCAGCAGCGTAGCTTCAGGGGGGAGGACAGATACGCAGTATTTT

clone_size: -
d_call: TRBD1
cdr3_length: 13
v_call: TRBV5-1
j_call: TRBJ1-1
cdr3_aa: CASSLGDRGNAFF
cdr3_nt: TGCGCCAGCAGCTTGGGGGACAGGGGCAACGCTTTCTTT

clone_size: -
d_call: TRBD1
cdr3_length: 14
v_call: TRBV7-9
j_call: TRBJ2-3
cdr3_aa: CASSTDRGADTQYF
cdr3_nt: TGTGCCAGCAGCACTGACAGGGGGGCAGATACGCAGTATTTT

clone_size: -
d_call: TRBD1
cdr3_length: 13
v_call: TRBV19
j_call: TRBJ1-1
cdr3_aa: CASSIDRDTEAFF
cdr3_nt: TGTGCCAGTAGTATTGACAGGGACACTGAAGCTTTCTTT

clone_size: -
d_call: TRBD1
cdr3_length: 15
v_call: TRBV7-2
j_call: TRBJ2-2
cdr3_aa: CASSINRGVTGELFF
cdr3_nt: TGTGCCAGCAGCATAAACAGGGGAGTCACCGGGGAGCTGTTTTTT

clone_size: few
d_call: TRBD1
cdr3_length: 16
v_call: TRBV5-1
j_call: TRBJ2-1
cdr3_aa: CASSPGDRGLYNEQFF
cdr3_nt: TGCGCCAGCAGCCCAGGGGACAGGGGGCTCTACAATGAGCAGTTCTTC

clone_size: -
d_call: TRBD2
cdr3_length: 17
v_call: TRBV5-8
j_call: TRBJ2-2
cdr3_aa: CASSLFAASGNTGELFF
cdr3_nt: TGTGCCAGCAGCTTGTTTGCGGCTAGCGGTAACACCGGGGAGCTGTTTTTT

clone_size: -
d_call: TRBD2
cdr3_length: 14
v_call: TRBV6-6
j_call: TRBJ2-1
cdr3_aa: CASSYPLAGVEQFF
cdr3_nt: TGTGCCAGCAGTTACCCACTAGCGGGAGTCGAGCAGTTCTTC

clone_size: -
d_call: -
cdr3_length: 15
v_call: TRBV11-2
j_call: TRBJ2-1
cdr3_aa: CASSLVRGSYNEQFF
cdr3_nt: TGTGCCAGCAGCTTAGTAAGGGGTTCCTACAATGAGCAGTTCTTC

clone_size: -
d_call: -
cdr3_length: 13
v_call: TRBV28
j_call: TRBJ2-6
cdr3_aa: CASSLLGANVLTF
cdr3_nt: TGTGCCAGCAGTCTCCTGGGGGCCAACGTCCTGACTTTC

clone_size: -
d_call: -
cdr3_length: 14
v_call: TRBV4-1
j_call: TRBJ2-1
cdr3_aa: CASSPTGAYNEQFF
cdr3_nt: TGCGCCAGCAGCCCGACAGGAGCCTACAATGAGCAGTTCTTC

clone_size: once
d_call: -
cdr3_length: 13
v_call: TRBV27
j_call: TRBJ2-5
cdr3_aa: CASQHEGQETQYF
cdr3_nt: TGTGCCAGCCAACACGAGGGTCAAGAGACCCAGTACTTC

clone_size: few
d_call: -
cdr3_length: 16
v_call: TRBV5-1
j_call: TRBJ1-4
cdr3_aa: CASSLFGGGANEKLFF
cdr3_nt: TGCGCCAGCAGCTTGTTCGGCGGGGGCGCCAATGAAAAACTGTTTTTT

clone_size: -
d_call: -
cdr3_length: 16
v_call: TRBV11-2
j_call: TRBJ2-5
cdr3_aa: CASSFPQYGSQETQYF
cdr3_nt: TGTGCCAGCAGCTTCCCTCAATATGGCAGCCAAGAGACCCAGTACTTC

clone_size: -
d_call: TRBD2
cdr3_length: 16
v_call: TRBV11-2
j_call: TRBJ2-3
cdr3_aa: CASSLGLAGAPDTQYF
cdr3_nt: TGTGCCAGCAGCTTAGGGCTAGCGGGAGCCCCAGATACGCAGTATTTT

clone_size: few
d_call: TRBD1
cdr3_length: 14
v_call: TRBV9
j_call: TRBJ2-5
cdr3_aa: CASSVAGQGETQYF
cdr3_nt: TGTGCCAGCAGCGTAGCCGGACAGGGAGAGACCCAGTACTTC

clone_size: -
d_call: TRBD1
cdr3_length: 14
v_call: TRBV10-1
j_call: TRBJ2-7
cdr3_aa: CASSDSGQAYEQYF
cdr3_nt: TGCGCCAGCAGTGACTCAGGACAGGCCTACGAGCAGTACTTC

clone_size: -
d_call: TRBD1
cdr3_length: 15
v_call: TRBV11-2
j_call: TRBJ1-4
cdr3_aa: CASSDRQGANEKLFF
cdr3_nt: TGTGCCAGCAGCGACCGACAGGGGGCTAATGAAAAACTGTTTTTT

clone_size: once
d_call: TRBD1
cdr3_length: 15
v_call: TRBV5-1
j_call: TRBJ2-2
cdr3_aa: CASRRQGGKTGELFF
cdr3_nt: TGCGCCAGCAGACGACAGGGCGGAAAGACTGGGGAGCTGTTTTTT

clone_size: -
d_call: TRBD1
cdr3_length: 14
v_call: TRBV7-9
j_call: TRBJ1-2
cdr3_aa: CASSSTGTGNGYTF
cdr3_nt: TGTGCCAGCAGCTCAACCGGGACAGGGAATGGCTACACCTTC

clone_size: -
d_call: TRBD1
cdr3_length: 13
v_call: TRBV30
j_call: TRBJ1-1
cdr3_aa: CARGTGRGTEAFF
cdr3_nt: TGTGCCAGAGGGACAGGCCGGGGCACTGAAGCTTTCTTT

clone_size: -
d_call: TRBD1
cdr3_length: 19
v_call: TRBV7-2
j_call: TRBJ2-4
cdr3_aa: CAKDRGFSFPRLAKNIQYF
cdr3_nt: TGTGCCAAGGACAGGGGGTTCTCATTTCCCCGTCTAGCCAAAAACATTCAGTACTTC

clone_size: -
d_call: -
cdr3_length: 15
v_call: TRBV9
j_call: TRBJ1-1
cdr3_aa: CASSGPLGVNTEAFF
cdr3_nt: TGTGCCAGCAGCGGCCCTCTCGGGGTGAACACTGAAGCTTTCTTT

clone_size: -
d_call: TRBD1
cdr3_length: 15
v_call: TRBV7-9
j_call: TRBJ2-2
cdr3_aa: CASSLFRQGTGELFF
cdr3_nt: TGTGCCAGCAGCTTATTTAGACAGGGAACCGGGGAGCTGTTTTTT

clone_size: few
d_call: TRBD2
cdr3_length: 14
v_call: TRBV7-9
j_call: TRBJ2-1
cdr3_aa: CASTSGRVYNEQFF
cdr3_nt: TGTGCCAGCACCAGCGGGAGGGTTTACAATGAGCAGTTCTTC